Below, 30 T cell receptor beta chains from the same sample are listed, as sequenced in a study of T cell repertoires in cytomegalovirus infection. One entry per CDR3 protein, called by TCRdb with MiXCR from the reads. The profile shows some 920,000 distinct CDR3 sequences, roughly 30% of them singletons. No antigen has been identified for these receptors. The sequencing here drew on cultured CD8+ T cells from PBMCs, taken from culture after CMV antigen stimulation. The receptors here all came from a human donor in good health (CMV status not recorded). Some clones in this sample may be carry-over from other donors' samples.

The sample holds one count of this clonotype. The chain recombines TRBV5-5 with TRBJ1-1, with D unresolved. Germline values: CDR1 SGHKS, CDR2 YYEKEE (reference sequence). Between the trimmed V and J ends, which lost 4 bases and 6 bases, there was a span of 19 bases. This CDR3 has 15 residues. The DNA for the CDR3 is TGTGCCAGCAGCGGCCGGAAAGGTCCAAACGCTGAAGCTTTCTTT. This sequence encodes CASSGRKGPNAEAFF. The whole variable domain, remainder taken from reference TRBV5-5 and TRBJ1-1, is DAGVTQSPTHLIKTRGQQVTLRCSPISGHKSVSWYQQVLGQGPQFIFQYYEKEERGRGNFPDRFSARQFPNYSSELNVNALLLGDSALYLCASSGRKGPNAEAFFGQGTRLTVV.

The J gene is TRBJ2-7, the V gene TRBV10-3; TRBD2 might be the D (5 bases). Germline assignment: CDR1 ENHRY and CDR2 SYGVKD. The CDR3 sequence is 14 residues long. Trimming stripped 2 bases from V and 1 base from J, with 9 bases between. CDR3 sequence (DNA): TGTGCCATCAGTGAGGCGGGCCCTTCCTACGAGCAGTACGTC. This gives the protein CAISEAGPSYEQYV.

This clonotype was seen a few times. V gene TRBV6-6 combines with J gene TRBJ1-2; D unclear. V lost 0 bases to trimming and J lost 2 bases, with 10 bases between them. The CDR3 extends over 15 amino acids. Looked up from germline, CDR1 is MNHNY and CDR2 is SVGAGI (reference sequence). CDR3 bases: TGTGCCAGCAGTTACTCGAATCCTGCAAACTATGGCTACACCTTC. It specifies CASSYSNPANYGYTF.

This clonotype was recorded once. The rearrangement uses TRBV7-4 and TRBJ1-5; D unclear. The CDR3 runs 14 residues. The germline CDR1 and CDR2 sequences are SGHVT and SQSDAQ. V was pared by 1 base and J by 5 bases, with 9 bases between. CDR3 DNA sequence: TGTGCCAGCAGCTTAGATATAGGGCATCAGCCCCAGCATTTT. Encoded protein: CASSLDIGHQPQHF.

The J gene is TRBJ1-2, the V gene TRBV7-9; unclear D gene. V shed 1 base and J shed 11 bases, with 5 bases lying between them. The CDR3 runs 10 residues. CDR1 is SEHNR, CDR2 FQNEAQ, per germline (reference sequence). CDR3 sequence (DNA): TGTGCCAGCAGCTTAGGAGATTACACCTTC. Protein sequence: CASSLGDYTF.

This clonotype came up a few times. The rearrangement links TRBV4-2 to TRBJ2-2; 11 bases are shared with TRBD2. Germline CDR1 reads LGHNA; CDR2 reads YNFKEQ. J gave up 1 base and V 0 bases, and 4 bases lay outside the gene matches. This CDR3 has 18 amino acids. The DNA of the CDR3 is TGTGCCAGCAGCCAAGATGATCTAGCGGGGGGGAACACCGGGGAGCTGTTTTTT. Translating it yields CASSQDDLAGGNTGELFF.

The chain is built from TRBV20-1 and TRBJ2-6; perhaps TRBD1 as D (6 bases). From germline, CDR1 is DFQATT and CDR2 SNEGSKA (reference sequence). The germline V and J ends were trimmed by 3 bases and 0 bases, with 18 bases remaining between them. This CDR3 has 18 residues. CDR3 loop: CSASSIATGLSGANVLTF. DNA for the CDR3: TGCAGTGCTAGTAGTATTGCGACAGGCCTCTCTGGGGCCAACGTCCTGACTTTC.

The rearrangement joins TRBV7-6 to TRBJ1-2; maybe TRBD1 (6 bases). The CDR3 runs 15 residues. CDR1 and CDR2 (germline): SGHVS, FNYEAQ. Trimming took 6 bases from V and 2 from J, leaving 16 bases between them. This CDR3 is CASSPYPTGNYGYTF. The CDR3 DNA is TGTGCCAGCAGTCCTTACCCCACAGGGAACTATGGCTACACCTTC.

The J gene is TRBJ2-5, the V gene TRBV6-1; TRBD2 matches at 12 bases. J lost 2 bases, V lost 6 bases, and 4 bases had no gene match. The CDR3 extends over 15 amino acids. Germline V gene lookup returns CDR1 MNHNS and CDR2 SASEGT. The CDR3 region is CASRASGGVQETQYF. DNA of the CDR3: TGTGCCAGCAGGGCTAGCGGGGGGGTACAAGAGACCCAGTACTTC.

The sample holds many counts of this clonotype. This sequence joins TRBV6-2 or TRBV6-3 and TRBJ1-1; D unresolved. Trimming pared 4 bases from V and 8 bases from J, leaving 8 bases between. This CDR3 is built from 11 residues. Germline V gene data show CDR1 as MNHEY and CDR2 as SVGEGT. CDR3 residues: CASSWNSEAFF. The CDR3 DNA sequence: TGTGCCAGCAGTTGGAACAGCGAAGCTTTCTTT.

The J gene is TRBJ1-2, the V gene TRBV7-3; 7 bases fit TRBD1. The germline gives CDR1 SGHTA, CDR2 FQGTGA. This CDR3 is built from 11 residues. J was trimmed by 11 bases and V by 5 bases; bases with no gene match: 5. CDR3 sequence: CASSRGQAYTF. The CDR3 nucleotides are TGTGCCAGCAGCCGTGGACAGGCATACACCTTC.

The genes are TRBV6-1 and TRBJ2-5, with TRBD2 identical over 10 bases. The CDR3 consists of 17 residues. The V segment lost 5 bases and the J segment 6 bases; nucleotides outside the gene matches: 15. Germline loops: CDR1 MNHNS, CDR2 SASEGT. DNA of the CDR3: TGTGCCAGCAGTCAAAGGGAAGCGGGGGGGCCTGTACAGACCCAGTACTTC. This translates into CASSQREAGGPVQTQYF.

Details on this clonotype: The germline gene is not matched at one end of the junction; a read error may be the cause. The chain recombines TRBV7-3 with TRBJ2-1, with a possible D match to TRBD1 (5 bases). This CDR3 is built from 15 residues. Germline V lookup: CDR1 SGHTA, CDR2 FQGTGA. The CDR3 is CASSHTGRSYNKQFF. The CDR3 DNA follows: TGTGCCAGCAGCCATACAGGTCGTTCCTACAATAAGCAGTTCTTC.

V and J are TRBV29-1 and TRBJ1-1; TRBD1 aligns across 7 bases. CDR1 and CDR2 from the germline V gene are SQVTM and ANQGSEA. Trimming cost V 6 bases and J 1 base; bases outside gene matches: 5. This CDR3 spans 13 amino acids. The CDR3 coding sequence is TGCAGCGTATTTGACAGGGAGAACACTGAAGCTTTCTTT. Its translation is CSVFDRENTEAFF.

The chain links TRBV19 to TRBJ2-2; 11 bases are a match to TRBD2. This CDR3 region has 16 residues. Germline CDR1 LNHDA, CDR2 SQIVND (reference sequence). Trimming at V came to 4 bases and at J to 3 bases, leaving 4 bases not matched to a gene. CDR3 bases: TGTGCCAGTAGTAATAGCGGGGGGGCCCACACCGGGGAGCTGTTTTTT. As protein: CASSNSGGAHTGELFF.

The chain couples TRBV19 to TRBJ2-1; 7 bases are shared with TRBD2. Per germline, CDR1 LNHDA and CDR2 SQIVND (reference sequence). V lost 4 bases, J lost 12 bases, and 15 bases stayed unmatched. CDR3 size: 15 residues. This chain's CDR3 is CASSSSGLGGIVQFF. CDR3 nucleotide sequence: TGTGCCAGTAGTAGTAGCGGGCTTGGGGGAATTGTGCAGTTCTTC. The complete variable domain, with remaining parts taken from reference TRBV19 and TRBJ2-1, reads DGGITQSPKYLFRKEGQNVTLSCEQNLNHDAMYWYRQDPGQGLRLIYYSQIVNDFQKGDIAEGYSVSREKKESFPLTVTSAQKNPTAFYLCASSSSGLGGIVQFFGPGTRLTVL.

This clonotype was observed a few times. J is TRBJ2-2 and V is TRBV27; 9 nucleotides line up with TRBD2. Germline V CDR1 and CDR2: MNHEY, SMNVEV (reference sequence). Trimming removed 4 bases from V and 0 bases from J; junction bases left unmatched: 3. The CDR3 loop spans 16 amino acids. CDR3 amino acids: CASSSPSGANTGELFF. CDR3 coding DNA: TGTGCCAGCAGTTCCCCTAGCGGGGCGAACACCGGGGAGCTGTTTTTT.

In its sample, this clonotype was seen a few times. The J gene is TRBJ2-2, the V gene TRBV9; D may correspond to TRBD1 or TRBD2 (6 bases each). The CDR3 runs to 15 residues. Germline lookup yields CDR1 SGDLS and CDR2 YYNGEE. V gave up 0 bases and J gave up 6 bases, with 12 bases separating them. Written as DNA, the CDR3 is TGTGCCAGCAGCGTAGCCGGGGGCTCCGCCGGGGAGCTGTTTTTT. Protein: CASSVAGGSAGELFF. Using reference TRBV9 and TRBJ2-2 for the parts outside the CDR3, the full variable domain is DSGVTQTPKHLITATGQRVTLRCSPRSGDLSVYWYQQSLDQGLQFLIQYYNGEERAKGNILERFSAQQFPDLHSELNLSSLELGDSALYFCASSVAGGSAGELFFGEGSRLTVL.

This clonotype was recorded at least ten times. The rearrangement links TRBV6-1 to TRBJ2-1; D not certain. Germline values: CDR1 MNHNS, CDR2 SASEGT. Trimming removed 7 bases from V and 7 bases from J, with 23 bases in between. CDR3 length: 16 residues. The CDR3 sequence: CASTFSPWLLENEQFF. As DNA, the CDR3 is TGTGCCAGCACCTTTTCCCCGTGGTTGTTAGAAAATGAGCAGTTCTTC.

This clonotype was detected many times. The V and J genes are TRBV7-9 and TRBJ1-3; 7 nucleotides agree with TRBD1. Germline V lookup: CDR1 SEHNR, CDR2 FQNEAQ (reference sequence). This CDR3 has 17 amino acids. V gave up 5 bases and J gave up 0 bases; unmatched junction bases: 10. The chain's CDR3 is CASSVPGQPSSGNTIYF. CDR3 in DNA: TGTGCCAGCAGCGTACCGGGACAGCCCAGCTCTGGAAACACCATATATTTT.

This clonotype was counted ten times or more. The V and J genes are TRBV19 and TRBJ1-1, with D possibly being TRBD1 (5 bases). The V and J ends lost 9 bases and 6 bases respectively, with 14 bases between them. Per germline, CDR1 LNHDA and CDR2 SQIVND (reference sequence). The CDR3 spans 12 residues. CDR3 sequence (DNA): TGTGCCAGCAGCATTTGGGGGGCTGAAGCTTTCTTT. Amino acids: CASSIWGAEAFF.

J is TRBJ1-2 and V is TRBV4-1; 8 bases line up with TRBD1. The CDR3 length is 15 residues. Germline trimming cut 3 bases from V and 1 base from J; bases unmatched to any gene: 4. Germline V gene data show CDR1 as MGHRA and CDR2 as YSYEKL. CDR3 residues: CASSQAGQGNYGYTF. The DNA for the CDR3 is TGCGCCAGCAGCCAGGCCGGACAGGGTAACTATGGCTACACCTTC.

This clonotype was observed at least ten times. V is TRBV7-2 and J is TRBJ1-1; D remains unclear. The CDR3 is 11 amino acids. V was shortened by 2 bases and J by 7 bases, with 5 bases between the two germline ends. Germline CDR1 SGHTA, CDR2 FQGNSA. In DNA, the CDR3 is TGTGCCAGCAGCTTACCATATGAAGCTTTCTTT. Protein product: CASSLPYEAFF.

CDR3 in amino acids: CSARENSPYEQYV. The CDR3 nucleotides are TGCAGTGCTAGAGAGAACAGTCCCTACGAGCAGTACGTC. This chain connects TRBV20-1 to TRBJ2-7; D remains unclear. This CDR3 contains 13 residues. V was clipped by 0 bases and J by 2 bases, with 8 bases between them. Germline CDR1 and CDR2: DFQATT and SNEGSKA (reference sequence).

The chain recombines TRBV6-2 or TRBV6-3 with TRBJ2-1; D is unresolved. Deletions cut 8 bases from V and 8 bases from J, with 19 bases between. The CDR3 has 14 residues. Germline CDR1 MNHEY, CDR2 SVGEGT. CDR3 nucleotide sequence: TGTGCCAGCTCGGCGTTTGCCCCTCCGGATGAGCAGTTCTTC. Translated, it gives CASSAFAPPDEQFF.

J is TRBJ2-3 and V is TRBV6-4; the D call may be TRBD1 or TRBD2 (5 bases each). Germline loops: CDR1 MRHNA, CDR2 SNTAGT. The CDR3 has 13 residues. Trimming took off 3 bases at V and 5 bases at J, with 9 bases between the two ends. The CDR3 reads CASSEGEIDTQYF. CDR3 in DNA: TGTGCCAGCAGTGAAGGGGAGATAGATACGCAGTATTTT.

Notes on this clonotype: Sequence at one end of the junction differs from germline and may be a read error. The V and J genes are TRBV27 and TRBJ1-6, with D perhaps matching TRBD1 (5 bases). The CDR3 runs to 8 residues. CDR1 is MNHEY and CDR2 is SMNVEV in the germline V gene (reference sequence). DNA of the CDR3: TGTGCCAGCAGTGGAGGGGTTTTT. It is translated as CASSGGVF.

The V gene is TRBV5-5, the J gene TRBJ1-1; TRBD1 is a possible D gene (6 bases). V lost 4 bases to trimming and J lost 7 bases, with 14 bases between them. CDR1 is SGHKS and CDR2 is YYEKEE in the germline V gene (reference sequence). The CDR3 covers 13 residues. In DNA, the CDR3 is TGTGCCAGCAGCCCCCCCGGGGACAATGAAGCTTTCTTT. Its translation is CASSPPGDNEAFF.

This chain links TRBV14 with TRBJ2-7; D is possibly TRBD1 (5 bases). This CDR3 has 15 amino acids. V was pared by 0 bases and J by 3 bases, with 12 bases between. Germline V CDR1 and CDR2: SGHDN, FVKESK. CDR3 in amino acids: CASSQEFAGNYEQYF. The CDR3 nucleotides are TGTGCCAGCAGCCAAGAGTTTGCAGGGAACTACGAGCAGTACTTC.

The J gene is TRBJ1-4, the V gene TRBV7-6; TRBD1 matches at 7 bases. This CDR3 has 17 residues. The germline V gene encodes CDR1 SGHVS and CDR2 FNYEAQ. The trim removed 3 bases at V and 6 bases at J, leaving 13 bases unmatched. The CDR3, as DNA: TGTGCCAGCAGCTTTAAACGCGGCGGGACAGACCATGAAAAACTGTTTTTT. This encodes CASSFKRGGTDHEKLFF.